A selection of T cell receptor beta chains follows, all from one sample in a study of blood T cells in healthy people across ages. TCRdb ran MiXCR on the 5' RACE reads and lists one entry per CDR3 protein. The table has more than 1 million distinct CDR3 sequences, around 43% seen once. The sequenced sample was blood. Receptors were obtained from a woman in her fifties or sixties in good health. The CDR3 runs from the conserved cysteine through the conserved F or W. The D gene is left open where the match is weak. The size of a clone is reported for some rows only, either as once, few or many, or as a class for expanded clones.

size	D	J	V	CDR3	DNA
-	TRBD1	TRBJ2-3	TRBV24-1	CATSENRGLKGDTQYF	TGTGCCACCAGTGAAAACAGGGGGCTAAAGGGGGATACGCAGTATTTT
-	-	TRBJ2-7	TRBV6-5	CASSFRTATYEQYF	TGTGCCAGCAGTTTCCGGACAGCTACCTACGAGCAGTACTTC
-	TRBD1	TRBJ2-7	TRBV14	CASSQDLKTGDYEQYF	TGTGCCAGCAGCCAAGACTTGAAGACAGGGGACTACGAGCAGTACTTC
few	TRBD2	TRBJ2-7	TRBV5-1	CASSLVSSGSSHYEQYF	TGCGCCAGCAGCTTGGTTAGTAGCGGGAGCTCTCACTACGAGCAGTACTTC
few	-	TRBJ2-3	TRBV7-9	CASRGWIDTQYF	TGTGCCAGCAGGGGGTGGATAGATACGCAGTATTTT
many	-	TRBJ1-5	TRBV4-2	CASSPSGQSSQPQHF	TGTGCCAGCAGCCCGAGTGGCCAAAGTAGCCAGCCCCAGCATTTT
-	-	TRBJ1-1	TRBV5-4	CASSLPLQGNTEAFF	TGTGCCAGCAGCCTCCCCCTACAGGGGAACACTGAAGCTTTCTTT
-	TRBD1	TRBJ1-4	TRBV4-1	CASSKGDRVVEKLFF	TGCGCCAGCAGCAAAGGGGACAGGGTGGTTGAAAAACTGTTTTTT
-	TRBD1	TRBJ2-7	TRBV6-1	CASSGGRDRSYEQYF	TGTGCCAGCAGTGGTGGAAGGGACAGGTCCTACGAGCAGTACTTC
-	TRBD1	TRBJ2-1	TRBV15	CATSRERTGANEQFF	TGTGCCACCAGCAGAGAGCGGACAGGGGCCAATGAGCAGTTCTTC
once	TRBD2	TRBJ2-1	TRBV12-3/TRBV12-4	CASRYGTSGIYNEQFF	TGTGCCAGCAGGTACGGGACTAGCGGAATATACAATGAGCAGTTCTTC
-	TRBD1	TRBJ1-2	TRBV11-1	CASSLAWSLGTGGYYGYTF	TGTGCCAGCAGCTTAGCCTGGTCCCTCGGGACAGGGGGGTACTATGGCTACACCTTC
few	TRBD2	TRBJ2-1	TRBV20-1	CSVQRGLAGHEQFF	TGCAGTGTTCAAAGGGGACTAGCGGGCCATGAGCAGTTCTTC
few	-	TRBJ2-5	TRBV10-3	CAISESGTQETQYF	TGTGCCATCAGTGAGTCGGGGACGCAAGAGACCCAGTACTTC
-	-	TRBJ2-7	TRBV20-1	CSARGDGNYEQYF	TGCAGTGCCCGGGGCGACGGAAACTACGAGCAGTACTTC
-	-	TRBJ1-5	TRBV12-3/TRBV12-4	CASSGAGRNQPQHF	TGTGCCAGCAGTGGGGCAGGGAGGAATCAGCCCCAGCATTTT
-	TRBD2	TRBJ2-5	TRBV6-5	CASSYFQRGSTQYF	TGTGCCAGCAGTTACTTCCAGCGGGGATCGACCCAGTACTTC
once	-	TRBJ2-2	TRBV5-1	CASSLGDYTGELFF	TGCGCCAGCAGCTTGGGGGACTACACCGGGGAGCTGTTTTTT
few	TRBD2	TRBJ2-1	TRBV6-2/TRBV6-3	CASVRLAGGYNEQFF	TGTGCCAGTGTACGGCTAGCGGGAGGATACAATGAGCAGTTCTTC
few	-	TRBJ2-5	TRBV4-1	CASSQGRIRGAGSQETQYF	TGCGCCAGCAGCCAGGGTAGGATAAGAGGGGCTGGGTCCCAAGAGACCCAGTACTTC
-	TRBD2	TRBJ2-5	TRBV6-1	CASRSLAGGPGEQYF	TGTGCCAGCAGATCACTAGCGGGAGGGCCGGGTGAGCAGTACTTC
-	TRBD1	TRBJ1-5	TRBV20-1	CSAGDRGYSNQPQHF	TGCAGTGCTGGGGACAGGGGGTATAGCAATCAGCCCCAGCATTTT
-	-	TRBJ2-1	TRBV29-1	CSVLWQGGEQFF	TGCAGCGTTCTTTGGCAGGGAGGTGAGCAGTTCTTC
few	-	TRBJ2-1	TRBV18	CASSLKPSNEQFF	TGTGCCAGCTCACTCAAACCCTCCAATGAGCAGTTCTTC
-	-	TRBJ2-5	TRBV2	CASSYDSFQETQYF	TGTGCCAGCAGTTACGACAGTTTCCAAGAGACCCAGTACTTC
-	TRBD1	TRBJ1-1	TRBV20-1	CSTSPPGGFTEAFF	TGCAGTACTAGCCCCCCAGGGGGCTTCACTGAAGCTTTCTTT
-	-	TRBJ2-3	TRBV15	CATSSLSGTSTDTQYF	TGTGCCACCAGCAGCCTCAGCGGGACAAGCACAGATACGCAGTATTTT
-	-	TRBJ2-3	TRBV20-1	CSASLSADTQYF	TGCAGTGCTAGCCTCTCGGCAGATACGCAGTATTTT
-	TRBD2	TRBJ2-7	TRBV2	CASSELGLAAYEQYF	TGTGCCAGCAGTGAATTAGGACTAGCGGCCTACGAGCAGTACTTC
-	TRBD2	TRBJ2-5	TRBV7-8	CASSLVGTSGQETQYF	TGTGCCAGCAGCTTAGTGGGGACTAGCGGCCAAGAGACCCAGTACTTC
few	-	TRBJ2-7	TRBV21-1	CASSKGGSPLYEQYF	TGTGCCAGCAGCAAAGGGGGCTCCCCGCTTTACGAGCAGTACTTC
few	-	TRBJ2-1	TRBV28	CASRPGYNEQFF	TGTGCCAGCAGGCCCGGATACAATGAGCAGTTCTTC
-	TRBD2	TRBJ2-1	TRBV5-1	CASSIGTSNEQFF	TGCGCCAGCAGCATCGGGACTAGCAATGAGCAGTTCTTC
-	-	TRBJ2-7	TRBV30	CAWKYRVSYEQYF	TGTGCCTGGAAGTACAGGGTGTCCTACGAGCAGTACTTC
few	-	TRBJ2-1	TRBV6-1	CASSELVGHANEQFF	TGTGCCAGCAGTGAATTGGTGGGTCACGCCAATGAGCAGTTCTTC
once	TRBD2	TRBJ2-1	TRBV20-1	CGGIAGPTDEQFF	TGCGGGGGAATAGCGGGCCCCACGGATGAGCAGTTCTTC
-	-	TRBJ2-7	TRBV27	CASRVRAPSYEQYF	TGTGCCAGCAGGGTCAGGGCTCCTTCCTACGAGCAGTACTTC